The rows below give T cell receptor beta chains drawn from one sample of a study of T cells in Graves' hyperthyroidism and ophthalmopathy. A single record per CDR3 protein comes from TCRdb applying MiXCR to the multiplex PCR reads. The sample carries roughly 700,000 distinct CDR3 sequences, just over 35% recorded once. Sequenced material: blood. The source of these receptors is a woman between 40 and 55 years old with Graves' hyperthyroidism. The CDR3 runs from the conserved cysteine through the conserved F or W. A D gene is named only where the DNA matches it firmly. Clone size is given for some rows only: seen once, a few or many times, or a class if the clone is expanded.

J: TRBJ2-2
V: TRBV4-3
D: -
size: once
DNA: TGCGCCAGCAGCTTAGGTCAGAGTTTGACCGGGGAGCTGTTTTTT
CDR3: CASSLGQSLTGELFF

J: TRBJ1-1
V: TRBV2
D: -
size: once
DNA: TGTGCCAGCAGTTCGCCCTCCAGCACTGAAGCTTTCTTT
CDR3: CASSSPSSTEAFF

J: TRBJ2-2
V: TRBV7-9
D: -
size: few
DNA: TGTGCCAGCAGCTTGAACTCCGTCACCGGGGAGCTGTTTTTT
CDR3: CASSLNSVTGELFF

J: TRBJ2-7
V: TRBV7-8
D: TRBD2
size: -
DNA: TGTGCCAGCAGCTTAGATTCGGCGGGGGGGCCCTACGAGCAGTACTTC
CDR3: CASSLDSAGGPYEQYF

J: TRBJ1-3
V: TRBV4-3
D: -
size: many
DNA: TGCGCCAGCAGCCATCAAGGACAAGCTGGAAACACCATATATTTT
CDR3: CASSHQGQAGNTIYF

J: TRBJ1-6
V: TRBV7-3
D: TRBD1
size: few
DNA: TGTGCCAGCAGTAGAGGGGACAGGAATTCACCCCTCCACTTT
CDR3: CASSRGDRNSPLHF

J: TRBJ1-3
V: TRBV19
D: -
size: few
DNA: TGTGCCAGTAGTATCCTGGGCACCATATATTTT
CDR3: CASSILGTIYF

J: TRBJ2-5
V: TRBV20-1
D: -
size: many
DNA: TGCAGTGCCGATTTAGACACCCTCCAAGAGACCCAGTACTTC
CDR3: CSADLDTLQETQYF

J: TRBJ2-2
V: TRBV10-3
D: -
size: many
DNA: TGTGCCATCAGTGAGTCTGCCGGTGACACCGGGGAGCTGTTTTTT
CDR3: CAISESAGDTGELFF

J: TRBJ1-1
V: TRBV7-2
D: -
size: -
DNA: TGTGTCAGCAGCTTATTTGGCAGGGAATTTGAAGCTTTCTTT
CDR3: CVSSLFGREFEAFF

J: TRBJ1-2
V: TRBV4-2
D: -
size: once
DNA: TGTGCCAGCAGCCAGACTGACTATGACTACACCTTC
CDR3: CASSQTDYDYTF

J: TRBJ1-1
V: TRBV7-2
D: -
size: -
DNA: TGTGCCAGCAGCTTCCGGGAGACTGAAGCTTCCTTT
CDR3: CASSFRETEASF

J: TRBJ2-2
V: TRBV7-2
D: -
size: few
DNA: TGTGCCAGCAGCTCGTCCTTTGAGGGCGGGGAGCTGTTTTTT
CDR3: CASSSSFEGGELFF

J: TRBJ2-7
V: TRBV11-1
D: TRBD2
size: few
DNA: TGTGCCAGCAGCCTTACTAGCGGGAGGGCCGACGAGCAGTACTTC
CDR3: CASSLTSGRADEQYF

J: TRBJ2-5
V: TRBV12-3/TRBV12-4
D: -
size: -
DNA: TGTGCCAGCAGCTTATCACAGGTTCAAGAGACCCAGTACTTC
CDR3: CASSLSQVQETQYF

J: TRBJ1-1
V: TRBV12-3/TRBV12-4
D: -
size: -
DNA: TGTGCCAGCAGTTTTCGATGGGGGAAAATGAACACTGAAGCTTTCTTT
CDR3: CASSFRWGKMNTEAFF

J: TRBJ1-6
V: TRBV5-1
D: -
size: few
DNA: TGCGCCAGCAGGTCGATCCCCTCCTATAATTCACCCCTCCACTTT
CDR3: CASRSIPSYNSPLHF

J: TRBJ1-5
V: TRBV15
D: -
size: many
DNA: TGTGCCACCAGCAGTAACAATAATCAGCCCCAGCATTTT
CDR3: CATSSNNNQPQHF

J: TRBJ1-5
V: TRBV12-3/TRBV12-4
D: -
size: many
DNA: TGTGCCAGCAGTGATATTACTCGACAGGGCAATCAGCCCCAGCATTTT
CDR3: CASSDITRQGNQPQHF

J: TRBJ2-7
V: TRBV4-3
D: TRBD1
size: many
DNA: TGCGCCAGCACCCGCGGGACAGGGGAAACCTACGAGCAGTACTTC
CDR3: CASTRGTGETYEQYF

J: TRBJ2-5
V: TRBV25-1
D: -
size: -
DNA: TGTGCCAGCAGGTCGGCAGGGTGGGAGACCCAGTACTTC
CDR3: CASRSAGWETQYF

J: TRBJ2-5
V: TRBV7-9
D: -
size: many
DNA: TGTGCCAGCAGCATCGGGACACTAGAGACCCAGTACTTC
CDR3: CASSIGTLETQYF

J: TRBJ2-1
V: TRBV7-2
D: -
size: -
DNA: TGTGCCAGCAGCTTTCGGGACCCAAGGGATGAGCAGTTCTTC
CDR3: CASSFRDPRDEQFF

J: TRBJ2-1
V: TRBV10-3
D: TRBD2
size: -
DNA: TGTGCCATCAGTGTCGGGACTAGCAGGGTTGAGCAGTTCTTC
CDR3: CAISVGTSRVEQFF

J: TRBJ2-7
V: TRBV7-6
D: -
size: many
DNA: TGTGCCAGCAGCGAGACTAGTCTGAGCTCCTACGAGCAGTACTTC
CDR3: CASSETSLSSYEQYF

J: TRBJ2-7
V: TRBV10-2
D: -
size: few
DNA: TGTGCCAGCAGAGATCCCGGACAGACGACTTACGAGCAGTACTTC
CDR3: CASRDPGQTTYEQYF

J: TRBJ2-2
V: TRBV6-1
D: TRBD2
size: -
DNA: TGTGCCAGCACGGAAGTAGCGGGGGGGCTTTGGGCCGGGGAGCTGTTTTTT
CDR3: CASTEVAGGLWAGELFF

J: TRBJ1-5
V: TRBV9
D: -
size: -
DNA: TGTGCCAGCAGCCGGGGACTCACCGGGAGCAATCAGCCCCAGCATTTT
CDR3: CASSRGLTGSNQPQHF

J: TRBJ2-5
V: TRBV6-1
D: TRBD1
size: -
DNA: TGTGCCAGCCACGGACAGGGGGTCTTAGAGACCCAGTACTTC
CDR3: CASHGQGVLETQYF

J: TRBJ2-2
V: TRBV20-1
D: -
size: -
DNA: TGCAGTGCGAGCGGCGGGACAGCTGGAACCGGGGAGCTGTTTTTT
CDR3: CSASGGTAGTGELFF

J: TRBJ1-1
V: TRBV5-1
D: TRBD1
size: -
DNA: TGCGCCGGCAGCTCAACAGGGGGACAGACCAACACTGAAGCTTTCTTT
CDR3: CAGSSTGGQTNTEAFF

J: TRBJ1-2
V: TRBV15
D: -
size: many
DNA: TGTGCCACCAGCACGAGACAGTATGGCTACACCTTC
CDR3: CATSTRQYGYTF

J: TRBJ2-2
V: TRBV9
D: -
size: -
DNA: TGTGCCAGCAGCGTAGTCCGGGTTGAGGGGGAGCTGTTTTTT
CDR3: CASSVVRVEGELFF

J: TRBJ2-7
V: TRBV7-2
D: TRBD2
size: once
DNA: TGTGCCAGCAGCCCCGAAAGCGGGGGGGACTACGAGCAGTACTTC
CDR3: CASSPESGGDYEQYF

J: TRBJ2-2
V: TRBV6-2/TRBV6-3
D: -
size: -
DNA: TGTGCCAGCAGTACCCGGGTGCTTACCGGGGAGCTGTTTTTT
CDR3: CASSTRVLTGELFF

J: TRBJ1-2
V: TRBV10-3
D: -
size: few
DNA: TGTGCCAGCAGAGGGCCAGACTCTAATGGCTACACCTTC
CDR3: CASRGPDSNGYTF

J: TRBJ2-2
V: TRBV10-3
D: TRBD2
size: -
DNA: TGTGCCATCAGTGACCCGGGACTAGCGGGAGATGGGCCGGGAGCCGGGGAGCTGTTTTTT
CDR3: CAISDPGLAGDGPGAGELFF